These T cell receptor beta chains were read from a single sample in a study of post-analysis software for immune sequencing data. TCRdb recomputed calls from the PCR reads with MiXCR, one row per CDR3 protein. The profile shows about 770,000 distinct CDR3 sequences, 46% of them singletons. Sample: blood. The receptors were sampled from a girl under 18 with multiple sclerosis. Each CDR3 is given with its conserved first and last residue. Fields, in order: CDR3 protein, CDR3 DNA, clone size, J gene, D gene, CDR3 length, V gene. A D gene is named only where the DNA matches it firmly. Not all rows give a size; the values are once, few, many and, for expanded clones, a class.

CDR3: CSVDLGSPGLQYF
DNA: TGCAGCGTTGATCTTGGGTCTCCGGGACTCCAGTATTTT
size: .
J: TRBJ2-3
D: .
length: 13
V: TRBV29-1

CDR3: CASSLSSGDGETQYF
DNA: TGCGCCAGCAGCCTGTCCTCGGGGGACGGGGAGACCCAGTACTTC
size: .
J: TRBJ2-5
D: .
length: 15
V: TRBV5-1

CDR3: CASSFGQPSTDTQYF
DNA: TGTGCCAGCAGTTTTGGACAGCCAAGCACAGATACGCAGTATTTT
size: few
J: TRBJ2-3
D: .
length: 15
V: TRBV11-2

CDR3: CASSSLGGAPTEAFF
DNA: TGTGCCAGCAGTTCCCTCGGGGGGGCGCCCACTGAAGCTTTCTTT
size: .
J: TRBJ1-1
D: .
length: 15
V: TRBV6-5

CDR3: CAGSPEDFPYGQYF
DNA: TGTGCCGGCAGCCCAGAGGACTTTCCCTACGGGCAGTACTTC
size: .
J: TRBJ2-7
D: .
length: 14
V: TRBV5-6

CDR3: CASSSPGQGASGYTF
DNA: TGTGCCAGCAGCTCCCCAGGACAGGGGGCTTCCGGCTACACCTTC
size: .
J: TRBJ1-2
D: TRBD1
length: 15
V: TRBV7-2

CDR3: CASRSGPTPGFEQYF
DNA: TGTGCCAGCAGGTCCGGCCCGACCCCGGGTTTTGAGCAGTACTTC
size: .
J: TRBJ2-5
D: .
length: 15
V: TRBV28

CDR3: CASSLGLSNNEQFF
DNA: TGCGCCAGCAGCCTTGGACTATCAAACAATGAGCAGTTCTTC
size: .
J: TRBJ2-1
D: .
length: 14
V: TRBV5-1

CDR3: CSAQKTGPNSPLHF
DNA: TGCAGTGCTCAGAAGACAGGGCCTAATTCACCCCTCCACTTT
size: few
J: TRBJ1-6
D: TRBD1
length: 14
V: TRBV20-1

CDR3: CASSGRGEHYGYTF
DNA: TGTGCCAGCAGTGGTCGGGGGGAGCACTATGGCTACACCTTC
size: .
J: TRBJ1-2
D: .
length: 14
V: TRBV25-1

CDR3: CSIRWTGSRNEQFF
DNA: TGCAGCATCAGGTGGACAGGGTCGCGCAATGAGCAGTTCTTC
size: .
J: TRBJ2-1
D: TRBD1
length: 14
V: TRBV29-1

CDR3: CAASRERGTLGEQYF
DNA: TGTGCCGCCAGCAGAGAGAGGGGGACCTTAGGGGAGCAGTACTTC
size: few
J: TRBJ2-5
D: .
length: 15
V: TRBV15

CDR3: CASSYSPTGSYEQYF
DNA: TGTGCCAGCAGTTATTCGCCGACGGGATCCTACGAGCAGTACTTC
size: few
J: TRBJ2-7
D: .
length: 15
V: TRBV6-5

CDR3: CSVESGLVQGGDTQYF
DNA: TGCAGCGTTGAATCCGGGCTAGTACAGGGGGGGGATACGCAGTATTTT
size: few
J: TRBJ2-3
D: .
length: 16
V: TRBV29-1

CDR3: CSVGGQGVGYTF
DNA: TGCAGCGTTGGGGGACAGGGAGTCGGCTACACCTTC
size: .
J: TRBJ1-2
D: TRBD1
length: 12
V: TRBV29-1

CDR3: CASSQGGEWLAGDEQFF
DNA: TGTGCCAGCAGCCAAGGAGGGGAGTGGCTAGCGGGAGATGAGCAGTTCTTC
size: .
J: TRBJ2-1
D: TRBD2
length: 17
V: TRBV3-1